These T cell receptor beta chains were read from a single sample in a study of blood T cell repertoires in COVID-19. Produced via immunoSEQ multiplex PCR; TCRdb's table is partial and in-frame only. The sample includes approximately 220,000 clones, roughly 89% seen only once; the top ten take just over 2.5%. The sequencing sample was made of PBMCs or T cells enriched from blood (not recorded which). These receptors were collected from a young woman with acute COVID-19. CDR3s leave out the opening cysteine and the closing phenylalanine or tryptophan.

TRBV7-9	TRBJ1-1	ASSLVFRAPNPMNTEAF
TRBV7-9	TRBJ1-6	ASSLAGAWGRGNSPLH
TRBV5-5	TRBJ2-3	ASSVGTGGDTQY
TRBV3-1/TRBV3-2	TRBJ2-7	ASSPPGQVGLEQY
TRBV5-1	TRBJ2-1	ASSLGDRFNEQF
TRBV6-1	TRBJ2-7	ASSEGGDRGYEQY
TRBV5-6	TRBJ2-7	ASSLRWLPNSYEQY
TRBV7-9	TRBJ1-2	ASSLAPDRDGGYT
TRBV19	TRBJ1-1	ASRDREISMNTEAF
TRBV3-1/TRBV3-2	TRBJ1-1	ASSPQGAVNTEAF
TRBV6-5	TRBJ1-3	ASSYARSSGNTIY
TRBV5-5	TRBJ1-1	ASSWRSTEAF
TRBV7-2	TRBJ2-7	ASSLPPVREQY
TRBV10-3	TRBJ1-2	AISSFRYGYT
TRBV4-1	TRBJ1-1	ASSQDHRAGGRDTEAF
TRBV6-5	TRBJ1-1	ASSNNFMNTEAF
TRBV6-5	TRBJ1-2	ASTRIGTDGGDYT
TRBV7-9	TRBJ1-1	ASSLGHTNTEAF
TRBV27	TRBJ1-5	ASSPLSGGGSQPQH
TRBV5-1	TRBJ2-1	ASIRDRGNEQF
TRBV28	TRBJ1-1	ASSLGAGYTEAF
TRBV7-2	TRBJ1-2	ASSLTGGAGGYT
TRBV20-1	TRBJ1-3	SARGGNTIY
TRBV14	TRBJ1-2	ASSFGQGVNYGYT
TRBV7-7	TRBJ1-6	ASSLRQFSPLH
TRBV9	TRBJ2-3	ASSVEQLGDTQY
TRBV11-2	TRBJ1-6	ASSLSVGGSPLH
TRBV6-4	TRBJ1-1	ASSEFLRAGVPEAF
TRBV27	TRBJ1-2	ASSFGGNGYT
TRBV29-1	TRBJ1-2	SVEEGASYGYT
TRBV18	TRBJ2-5	ASSPGTGDEETQY
TRBV5-1	TRBJ2-5	ASRVTSGGTIPQETQY
TRBV5-6	TRBJ2-5	ASSSLLSGAEGETQY
TRBV10-3	TRBJ1-2	AISELGLDGYT
TRBV5-5	TRBJ2-5	ASSSGEPQETQY
TRBV27	TRBJ2-1	ASSPSGYYKQF
TRBV29-1	TRBJ1-2	SVRQGTYGYT
TRBV18	TRBJ2-1	ASQLQGGRNNEQF
TRBV5-1	TRBJ2-2	ASSRTDKNTGELF
TRBV7-2	TRBJ1-6	ASSFGVANSPLH
TRBV4-1	TRBJ1-6	ASSPGTWNSPLH
TRBV28	TRBJ1-5	ASRTGGNQPQH
TRBV5-1	TRBJ2-5	ASSSGAIKETQY
TRBV5-1	TRBJ2-7	ASSLRQGATYEQY
TRBV5-1	TRBJ2-7	ASSLNVRRSYEQY
TRBV7-2	TRBJ2-7	ASSPRDTSYEQY
TRBV14	TRBJ2-5	ASRQVGETQY
TRBV11-2	TRBJ1-2	ASSLGVGGGHLT
TRBV6-6	TRBJ1-2	ASSLRDRAAELFGYT
TRBV7-2	TRBJ1-3	ASSPPVRGSGNTIY
TRBV3-1/TRBV3-2	TRBJ1-1	ASSPVDRNTEAF
TRBV11-2	TRBJ2-5	ASSVAGIQGAVETQY
TRBV12-3/TRBV12-4	TRBJ1-5	ASSRGSNQPQH
TRBV19	TRBJ1-2	ASSKVPRGGYT
TRBV12-3/TRBV12-4	TRBJ1-4	ASSLGAQRKLF